This TCR beta chain appears in the sequencing data of a study of a mutant IDH1 vaccine in newly diagnosed glioma. Study at large: Treated patients showed a male proportion of approximately 60%, a female proportion of around 40%, and a mean age of 40.4 years.

The time point is: week 23, last vaccination. Every single dose of the vaccine, 300 ug of mutant IDH1 20-mer peptide, came with topical imiquimod. Tumors from donors were new WHO grade 3 or 4 IDH1-mutant astrocytomas with ATRX loss. Germline V lookup: CDR1 SEHNR, CDR2 FQNEAQ (reference sequence). The CDR3 consists of 11 residues. Trimming left V 5 bases short and J 2 bases short, with 3 bases between. Concerning this clone itself: Its antigen is as yet unknown.

Clones were sequenced by immunoSEQ multiplex PCR, and TCRdb holds only the in-frame ones, with some missing. The sample lists fewer than 45,000 clones; about 79% were seen once. This TCR came from a woman between 35 and 50 years old with glioma. Some clones in this sample may be carry-over from other donors' samples. The sample consisted of PBMCs, taken from a glioma patient whose treatment included an IDH1 peptide vaccine. The chain joins TRBV7-9 to TRBJ1-2; no reliable D call. The CDR3: CASSQNYGYTF. CDR3 bases: TGTGCCAGCAGCCAAAACTATGGCTACACCTTC.